This T cell receptor (beta chain) was observed in a study of blood T cell repertoires in COVID-19. Study at large: In each case, the material was cDNA or gDNA derived from T cells, B-cell-depleted T cells, or PBMCs.

V was clipped by 4 bases and J by 6 bases; unmatched bases: 4. CDR3 size: 14 residues. The germline V gene encodes CDR1 LGHDT and CDR2 YNNKEL (reference sequence). Repertoires were generated with immunoSEQ multiplex PCR, while TCRdb's copy carries only in-frame clones and drops some. The sample contains more than 250,000 clones, 80% to 85% of which appear only once. The sequence came from a man aged 35-49 years who had been exposed to COVID-19. V is TRBV3-1 (or the pseudogene TRBV3-2) and J is TRBJ2-7, with TRBD2 matching over 12 bases. Source material: PBMCs or T cells enriched from blood (not recorded which). As DNA, the CDR3 is TGTGCCAGCAGCCTTTCTAGCGGGGGGGTCGAGCAGTACTTC. Amino acids: CASSLSSGGVEQYF.